This TCR beta chain is from a study of cytomegalovirus exposure and HLA in healthy donors. For the study at large: As an earlier analysis found, around 190 million T cells yielded around 110 million unique TCR beta sequences. For the roughly 400 genotyped donors, about 81% fell within the Caucasian-associated ancestry cluster.

The CDR3 totals 14 residues. Germline CDR1 and CDR2: SGHTA and FQGNSA. V was shortened by 4 bases and J by 0 bases, with 8 bases between the two germline ends. As regards this clone: Antigen unknown.

Study outcomes and limitations: Among CMV-associated TCR beta chains, most appeared HLA-restricted in a later analysis. In a later analysis, specific HLA alleles were associated with 15,000 or so TCR beta sequences at a 0.05 false discovery rate.

The PCR ran on 60 Vbeta and 13 Jbeta primers. Clones were read by immunoSEQ multiplex PCR, and TCRdb kept only the in-frame ones, dropping some. The sample has 200,000 to 250,000 clones, over 65% seen once; the top ten hold 1% to 1.5%. The sequenced material came from PBMCs. V is TRBV7-2 and J is TRBJ2-3; D is unclear. This clonotype originated in a human donor in good health. The CDR3 DNA reads as TGTGCCAGCAGCTCGACTTTTAGCACAGATACGCAGTATTTT. It is translated as CASSSTFSTDTQYF.